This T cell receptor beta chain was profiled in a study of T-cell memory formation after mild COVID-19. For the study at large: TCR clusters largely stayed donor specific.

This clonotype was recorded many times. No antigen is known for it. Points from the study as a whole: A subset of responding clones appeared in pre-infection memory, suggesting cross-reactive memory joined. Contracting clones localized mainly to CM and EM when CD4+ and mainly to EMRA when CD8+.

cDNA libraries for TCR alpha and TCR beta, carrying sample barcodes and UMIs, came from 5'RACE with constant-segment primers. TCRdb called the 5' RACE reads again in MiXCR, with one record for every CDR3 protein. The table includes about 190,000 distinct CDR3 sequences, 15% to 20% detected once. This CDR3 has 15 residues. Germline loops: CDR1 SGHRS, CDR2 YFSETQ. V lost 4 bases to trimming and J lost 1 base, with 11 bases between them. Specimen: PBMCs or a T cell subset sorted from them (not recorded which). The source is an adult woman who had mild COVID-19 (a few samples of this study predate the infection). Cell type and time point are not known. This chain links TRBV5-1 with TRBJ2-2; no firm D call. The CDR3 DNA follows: TGCGCCAGCAGCGCGGCTTGGGGGAACACCGGGGAGCTGTTTTTT. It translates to CASSAAWGNTGELFF.